Following are 23 T cell receptor beta chains from one sample sequenced in a study of T-cell memory formation after mild COVID-19 listed by TCRdb under 2021. Receptor libraries were prepared by 5' RACE. This sample was sequenced with an Illumina NovaSeq 6000. Through fastp at Q25 and MiXCR, TCRdb rebuilt clones from the public reads, retaining in-frame beta chains. Rows are combined by CDR3 protein, so each entry shows the most common genes and DNA. Present in this sample are a few hundred thousand distinct CDR3 sequences, under 25% of which were seen just once. Roughly an eighth of the sample is taken by the ten largest. Sample: PBMCs or a T cell subset sorted from them (not recorded which). The receptors derive from an adult woman who had mild COVID-19 (a few samples of this study predate the infection). The sample titles of this study are shuffled in the database, so cell type and time point are left out; the donor was told from shared clones.

V gene TRBV25-1 combines with J gene TRBJ2-7; D could derive from TRBD1 or TRBD2 (7 bases each). The germline gives CDR1 MGHDK, CDR2 SYGVNS. Trimming stripped 4 bases from V and 5 bases from J, with 18 bases between. This CDR3 spans 15 amino acids. CDR3 loop: CASSAVGRGRHEQYF. In DNA, the CDR3 is TGTGCCAGCAGTGCAGTGGGGAGGGGGCGCCACGAGCAGTACTTC.

The sample holds one count of this clonotype. The CDR3 loop reads CATSDAGTGGSGYTF. CDR3 in DNA: TGTGCCACCAGTGATGCCGGGACAGGGGGAAGTGGCTACACCTTC. The rearrangement uses TRBV24-1 and TRBJ1-2; 11 nucleotides line up with TRBD1. The germline V gene encodes CDR1 KGHDR and CDR2 SFDVKD. This CDR3 contains 15 residues. Trimming at V came to 3 bases and at J to 7 bases, leaving 6 bases not matched to a gene.

This clonotype was picked up a small number of times. This sequence joins TRBV9 and TRBJ1-2; 7 nucleotides match TRBD1. In germline, CDR1 is SGDLS, CDR2 YYNGEE. This CDR3 comprises 14 residues. Germline trimming cut 5 bases from V and 2 bases from J; bases unmatched to any gene: 6. The CDR3 here is CASSRDRANYGYTF. CDR3 bases: TGTGCCAGCAGTAGGGACAGAGCAAACTATGGCTACACCTTC. The entire variable domain, with the rest obtained from reference TRBV9 and TRBJ1-2, is as follows: DSGVTQTPKHLITATGQRVTLRCSPRSGDLSVYWYQQSLDQGLQFLIQYYNGEERAKGNILERFSAQQFPDLHSELNLSSLELGDSALYFCASSRDRANYGYTFGSGTRLTVV.

The chain is built from TRBV29-1 and TRBJ1-1; a weak D match, TRBD1 (6 bases). CDR1 is SQVTM, CDR2 ANQGSEA, per germline. V was pared by 6 bases and J by 1 base, with 15 bases between. The CDR3 has 14 residues. This CDR3 is CSVSTGLKNTEAFF. The CDR3 DNA reads TGCAGCGTGAGCACAGGGTTAAAGAACACTGAAGCTTTCTTT.

This chain connects TRBV20-1 to TRBJ2-1; either TRBD1 or TRBD2 may supply D (6 bases each). The germline V gene encodes CDR1 DFQATT and CDR2 SNEGSKA (reference sequence). The CDR3 totals 18 residues. V was pared by 0 bases and J by 9 bases, with 27 bases between. The CDR3 DNA sequence: TGCAGTGCTAGAGATTGGGCCCGAGGGGGGAGCTATCAATCTGAGCAGTTCTTC. Translation gives CSARDWARGGSYQSEQFF.

This clonotype came up a few times. The rearrangement links TRBV2 to TRBJ1-2; no definite D call. The CDR3 runs 12 residues. Trimming cost V 1 base and J 5 bases, with 5 bases left between them. Per germline, CDR1 SNHLY and CDR2 FYNNEI. CDR3 nucleotides: TGTGCCAGCAGTGAAGGGCGGTATGGCTACACCTTC. Translation: CASSEGRYGYTF.

The chain couples TRBV14 to TRBJ2-1; D gene unclear. V lost 1 base and J lost 4, with 5 bases in between. The CDR3 contains 13 residues. In germline, CDR1 is SGHDN, CDR2 FVKESK. DNA of the CDR3: TGTGCCAGCAGCCAAGTTTGGTACAATGAGCAGTTCTTC. Protein product: CASSQVWYNEQFF.

The sample holds a few counts of this clonotype. V gene TRBV19 combines with J gene TRBJ1-1; tentative D call: TRBD1 (6 bases). The germline gives CDR1 LNHDA, CDR2 SQIVND (reference sequence). The CDR3 sequence is 13 residues long. V gave up 11 bases and J gave up 4 bases, with 17 bases separating them. The CDR3 DNA reads TGTGCCTCAGGGGTACAGGGTAGCACTGAAGCTTTCTTT. Its protein is CASGVQGSTEAFF.

CDR3 bases: TGTGCCAGCAGTTTAATCGCGGGAGTAGACACCGGGGAGCTGTTTTTT. Translated: CASSLIAGVDTGELFF. The chain recombines TRBV28 with TRBJ2-2; 7 bases fit TRBD2. Trimming cost V 2 bases and J 3 bases; bases outside gene matches: 6. The length of the CDR3 is 16 residues. Per germline, CDR1 MDHEN and CDR2 SYDVKM.

V gene TRBV6-2 or TRBV6-3 combines with J gene TRBJ2-4, with a possible D match to TRBD1 (5 bases). This CDR3 is built from 14 residues. Germline CDR1 MNHEY, CDR2 SVGEGT. V dropped 4 bases and J dropped 2 bases, with 9 bases sitting between them. CDR3 in amino acids: CASSSGNPKNIQYF. The CDR3, as DNA: TGTGCCAGCAGTTCAGGGAATCCCAAAAACATTCAGTACTTC.

This clonotype has more than one count but fewer than ten. V gene TRBV7-9 combines with J gene TRBJ1-2; D is ambiguous. V lost 0 bases and J lost 7, with 18 bases in between. The length of the CDR3 is 16 residues. Germline V CDR1 and CDR2: SEHNR, FQNEAQ (reference sequence). CDR3 nucleotides: TGTGCCAGCAGCTTAGCGGATTTGGGGTATGCGGCTGGCTACACCTTC. Its protein product is CASSLADLGYAAGYTF.

This clonotype was seen more than once but under ten times. The chain is built from TRBV3-1 and TRBJ2-3, with D tentatively TRBD2 (6 bases). The germline CDR1 and CDR2 sequences are LGHDT and YNNKEL (reference sequence). This CDR3 comprises 15 residues. V was trimmed by 0 bases and J by 0 bases, leaving 7 bases between them. CDR3 loop: CASSQDGTSTDTQYF. The CDR3 coding sequence is TGTGCCAGCAGCCAAGATGGGACTAGCACAGATACGCAGTATTTT.

CDR3 loop: CASSPGTGLNYGYTF. DNA for the CDR3: TGTGCCAGCAGTCCCGGGACAGGATTGAACTATGGCTACACCTTC. The chain combines TRBV3-1 with TRBJ1-2; TRBD1 aligns across 8 bases. The trim removed 6 bases at V and 2 bases at J, leaving 8 bases unmatched. This CDR3 region has 15 residues. CDR1 is LGHDT and CDR2 is YNNKEL in the germline V gene (reference sequence).

The rearrangement joins TRBV25-1 to TRBJ1-2, with D possibly being TRBD1 (6 bases). The V and J ends lost 6 bases and 7 bases respectively, with 18 bases between them. The CDR3 is 14 residues long. From germline, CDR1 is MGHDK and CDR2 SYGVNS. The CDR3 region is CASSDRAGAGGYTF. For the CDR3, the DNA is TGTGCCAGCAGCGATCGCGCGGGGGCTGGTGGCTACACCTTC.

This clonotype was detected only a few times. This chain joins TRBV5-6 and TRBJ2-7; 9 bases are shared with TRBD1. CDR3 length: 14 amino acids. Germline CDR1 SGHDT, CDR2 YYEEEE. J gave up 5 bases and V 4 bases, and 7 bases lay outside the gene matches. The CDR3: CASSPGTGFHEQYF. The CDR3 nucleotides read TGTGCCAGCAGCCCCGGGACAGGGTTCCACGAGCAGTACTTC. The variable domain in full, with the rest retrieved from reference TRBV5-6 and TRBJ2-7, is DAGVTQSPTHLIKTRGQQVTLRCSPKSGHDTVSWYQQALGQGPQFIFQYYEEEERQRGNFPDRFSGHQFPNYSSELNVNALLLGDSALYLCASSPGTGFHEQYFGPGTRLTVT.

This chain joins TRBV29-1 and TRBJ2-7; maybe TRBD2 (5 bases). The length of the CDR3 is 12 residues. Germline loops: CDR1 SQVTM, CDR2 ANQGSEA. V lost 3 bases to trimming and J lost 3 bases, with 9 bases between them. The CDR3 coding sequence is TGCAGCGTTGAGGCCGAGGGCTACGAGCAGTACTTC. Translating gives CSVEAEGYEQYF.

This clonotype appeared a few times. V usage is TRBV7-2 and J usage is TRBJ2-7; 9 nucleotides align to TRBD2. The V segment lost 7 bases and the J segment 9 bases; nucleotides outside the gene matches: 13. CDR3 length: 14 residues. Germline V gives CDR1 SGHTA, CDR2 FQGNSA. The CDR3, as DNA: TGTGCCAGCACCCTGGGGGGCGGGAGGGCCAGGCAGTACTTC. This translates into CASTLGGGRARQYF.

This clonotype was detected a few times. The V call is TRBV30, the J call TRBJ1-1, with 10 nucleotides matching TRBD1. The CDR3 is 14 amino acids. Germline trimming cut 5 bases from V and 6 bases from J; bases unmatched to any gene: 9. CDR1 and CDR2 from the germline V gene are GTSNPN and SVGIG (reference sequence). CDR3 protein: CAWGTGTGAPEAFF. DNA of the CDR3: TGTGCCTGGGGAACCGGGACAGGGGCACCTGAAGCTTTCTTT.

This clonotype has more than one count but fewer than ten. The V and J genes are TRBV14 and TRBJ2-7; D is unresolved. Germline CDR1 and CDR2: SGHDN and FVKESK. Trimming pared 0 bases from V and 3 bases from J, leaving 6 bases between. The length of the CDR3 is 13 residues. The CDR3 bases are TGTGCCAGCAGCCAAGAGCGGTTCTACGAGCAGTACTTC. Translated: CASSQERFYEQYF.

The V gene is TRBV6-5, the J gene TRBJ1-1; D not certain. Trimming took off 7 bases at V and 1 base at J, with 7 bases between the two ends. Germline CDR1 is MNHEY and CDR2 is SVGAGI. The CDR3 is 12 residues long. CDR3 sequence reads: CASTAGNTEAFF. In DNA form, the CDR3 reads TGTGCCAGCACTGCGGGGAACACTGAAGCTTTCTTT.

This clonotype was seen only a few times. This chain connects TRBV7-2 to TRBJ2-3; 12 bases fit TRBD2. The V gene end was trimmed by 6 bases and the J gene end by 6 bases; junction bases not matched to a gene: 10. Per the germline V gene, CDR1 is SGHTA and CDR2 is FQGNSA. The CDR3 consists of 16 residues. The CDR3 DNA follows: TGTGCCAGCAGACCGACTAGCGGGAGAGGAACGGATACGCAGTATTTT. Translation: CASRPTSGRGTDTQYF. Filled out from reference TRBV7-2 and TRBJ2-3, the complete variable domain reads GAGVSQSPSNKVTEKGKDVELRCDPISGHTALYWYRQSLGQGLEFLIYFQGNSAPDKSGLPSDRFSAERTGGSVSTLTIQRTQQEDSAVYLCASRPTSGRGTDTQYFGPGTRLTVL.

This clonotype appeared a few times. The chain's CDR3 is CAGSGRSYNEQFF. CDR3 sequence (DNA): TGTGCCGGCTCGGGGAGGTCCTACAATGAGCAGTTCTTC. The chain has TRBV7-8 and TRBJ2-1; D possibly corresponds to TRBD2 (6 bases). This CDR3 comprises 13 residues. CDR1 is SGHVS, CDR2 FQNEAQ, per germline. V was trimmed by 11 bases and J by 1 base, leaving 12 bases between them. The entire variable domain, with the rest obtained from reference TRBV7-8 and TRBJ2-1, is as follows: GAGVSQSPRYKVAKRGQDVALRCDPISGHVSLFWYQQALGQGPEFLTYFQNEAQLDKSGLPSDRFFAERPEGSVSTLKIQRTQQEDSAVYLCAGSGRSYNEQFFGPGTRLTVL.

J is TRBJ2-1 and V is TRBV18; D may be TRBD2 (6 bases). Germline CDR1 KGHSH, CDR2 LQKENI. The CDR3 runs 15 residues. Trimming removed 1 base at V and 6 bases at J, with 13 bases between. CDR3 residues: CASSPLRGELNEQFF. In nucleotides, the CDR3 is TGTGCCAGCTCACCACTGCGGGGAGAGCTCAATGAGCAGTTCTTC.